The entry below describes one T cell receptor beta chain. The data are from a study of blood T cell repertoires in COVID-19. Study overall: The United States, Italy and Spain provided the acute and convalescent COVID-19 samples. Sources were T cells, B-cell-depleted T cells, or PBMCs; the material itself was cDNA or gDNA.

J lost 4 bases, V lost 3 bases, and 5 bases had no gene match. CDR1 and CDR2 from the germline V gene are MDHEN and SYDVKM. The CDR3 loop spans 14 amino acids. Libraries were prepared by immunoSEQ multiplex PCR; TCRdb keeps only in-frame clonotypes and omits some of them. This table has about 300,000 clones, about 82% appearing once. The gene calls are TRBV28 and TRBJ1-2; 7 bases align to TRBD1. Sequencing was carried out using peripheral blood. The receptor's source is a woman aged 45-65 years with acute or convalescent COVID-19. CDR3 in DNA: TGTGCCAGCAGTTTTTCAGGGGGACTCTATGGCTACACCTTC. It specifies CASSFSGGLYGYTF.